Included here is one T cell receptor beta chain sequence, with context. The CDR3 extends over 16 amino acids. Looked up from germline, CDR1 is LGHNA and CDR2 is YNFKEQ. Trimming shortened V by 2 bases and J by 6 bases, and 18 bases separated the two germline ends. These data come from a study of blood T cells in healthy people across ages. Study-level background: Per every two T cells, about one barcoded beta molecule was captured by template switching.

The authors ran a second PCR of 7 to 11 cycles using a sample-barcoded 5' primer and a J-beta primer mix. One entry per CDR3 protein results from TCRdb running MiXCR on the 5' RACE reads. The sample has approximately 830,000 distinct CDR3 sequences; approximately 65% are singletons. The chain is built from TRBV4-2 and TRBJ2-3; tentatively, D is TRBD2 (7 bases). This clonotype was sampled from a man aged 25-45 years in good health. The material sequenced was blood. As DNA, the CDR3 is TGTGCCAGCAGCCAAAACGGGGGGCCTCTTTCCGATACGCAGTATTTT. This gives the protein CASSQNGGPLSDTQYF.